What follows describes a single T cell receptor beta chain. What this receptor recognizes is not known. Per-base qualities were not stored, and no clone one base away is much larger. The data belong to a study of untreated major depressive disorder listed by TCRdb under 2018. A note on the overall study: This cross-sectional case-control study compared T cell phenotype and TCR repertoire between antidepressant-free major depressive disorder patients and individually matched non-depressed controls. Sequencing followed up flow-cytometry Vbeta 5.1, Vbeta 11 and Vbeta 22 usage differences observed in the whole cohort.

The Qiagen DNeasy Blood and Tissue Kit was used to extract total genomic DNA from purified CD4+ T cells. Following immunoSEQ immunosequencing protocols, the TCRbeta CDR3 region, as defined by IMGT, was amplified and sequenced. Per the source publication's procedure: Raw sequence data were preprocessed by the immunoSEQ service for PCR and sequencing error correction. The sequence data were loaded into the immunoSEQ Analyzer and then analyzed further using VDJtools v1.0.7. The paired Wilcoxon signed-rank test was applied to assess differences between patients and controls. This is the immuneACCESS table as TCRdb keeps it, with only in-frame sequences that have V and J called. A part of the clones is gone; compared with another copy, unresolved V genes explain less than half, and the rest is unexplained. From that table come the V and J calls and clone size; the DNA was used to work out D and trimming. A total of 10,000 to 15,000 clones appear in this sample, about nine tenths of them only once. More than 0.75% of the sample rests with the top ten.

Every depressed patient was matched in pairs with a non-depressed control on sex, age, current smoking status and body mass index. Every participant was of European descent. A DSM-IV diagnosis of major depressive disorder and a Hamilton Rating Scale for Depression score of at least 18 were present in all patients. Before enrollment, patients had taken no psychiatric medication, antidepressants included, for at least 8 weeks. Among the patients, depression severity spanned the moderate-to-severe range. Major medical conditions, Axis I/II comorbidities, regular medication or illicit drug use, and drinking over 100 g alcohol a week were all grounds for excluding any participant. Approximately 30 ml of peripheral blood was collected into EDTA tubes from each participant. Magnetic negative selection with the BD IMag Human CD4 T Lymphocyte Enrichment Set was used to purify CD4+ T cells from thawed PBMCs. The CD4+ enrichment method typically yielded roughly 96% purity as confirmed by flow cytometry. TCRbeta sequencing was performed on a subgroup of 4 to 6 case-control pairs selected blind to chemokine receptor expression and flow-cytometric repertoire skewing results. All blood samples were collected in the morning at 8:00 a.m., and PBMCs were isolated by Ficoll-Hypaque gradient centrifugation. PBMCs were cryopreserved by gradual cooling to -80°C and stored in liquid nitrogen until assayed.

Summary of the overall study and its limitations: A comparatively small study sample was produced by the strict matching and exclusion criteria, and the generalizability of findings was thereby limited. The top five TRBV05-01 clones in every sequenced subject were all private clones. For the sequencing comparisons, one-tailed planned tests were applied to only three preselected Vbeta families. In CD4+ T cells, sequencing confirmed that depressed patients used TRBV05-01 (Vbeta 5.1) more than controls did, with a one-tailed test giving p = 0.040. In the sequencing data, TRBV25-01 and TRBV02-01 usage was found to follow the flow-cytometry pattern, although statistical significance was not reached.

The germline V gene (reference sequence) sets CDR1 to GTSNPN and CDR2 to SVGIG. From cysteine to phenylalanine, the CDR3 is 15 amino acids long. Kept here is only the CDR3 DNA, which spans 45 bases and is read in frame from base 1. Ends trimmed: V by 8 bases, J by 2 bases; bases unmatched to a gene: 8. The sequence came from a man younger than 40 with major depressive disorder. The sample consisted of CD4+ T cells from PBMCs. This sequence uses TRBV30 and TRBJ1-6; 8 bases in the junction line up with TRBD1. The bases read TGTGCCGTAGACAGGGGTCAAGCCTATAATTCACCCCTCCACTTT. Translated, it gives CAVDRGQAYNSPLHF.